This T cell receptor (beta chain) was sequenced for a study of cytomegalovirus exposure and HLA in healthy donors. Donors consisted of healthy bone marrow donors. Trimming cost V 4 bases and J 6 bases, with 13 bases left between them. This CDR3 comprises 14 residues. Germline CDR1 reads SGHTA; CDR2 reads FQGNSA. The PCR used 60 Vbeta and 13 Jbeta primers. Profiled with immunoSEQ multiplex PCR; TCRdb holds only in-frame clones, not every one. The data contain 140,000 or so clones, just over 70% of them singletons. The material sequenced was PBMCs. The TCR originated in a woman aged 25 to 45 in good health and CMV-seronegative. The chain links TRBV7-2 to TRBJ1-5, with D tentatively TRBD1 (6 bases). Written as DNA, the CDR3 is TGTGCCAGCAGCTATACAGGGTGGGGTCAGCCCCAGCATTTT. This gives the protein CASSYTGWGQPQHF.